This T cell receptor beta chain was recorded in a study of T-cell reconstitution after alpha-beta-depleted transplantation in children. Study results and limitations: T-cell numbers and diversity, one year after transplant, stemmed largely from T cells that were newly produced.

This clonotype occurred a few times. What it binds is not known. Molecular barcoding with unique molecular identifiers was used for the TCRbeta library. From the PCR reads, TCRdb called clonotypes with MiXCR, one entry per CDR3 protein. This sample has hundreds of thousands of distinct CDR3 sequences, with under 15% found just once. The receptor was derived from a male patient younger than 18 who had a stem cell transplant for acute myeloid leukemia, so the T cells may come from the graft donor. The source was PBMCs, mostly from graft donor cells, collected 360 days after TCRalphabeta/CD19-depleted stem cell transplant.

CDR3 amino acids: CASSPGFSQVYGNTIYF. The CDR3 DNA follows: TGTGCCAGCAGCCCGGGCTTCTCTCAGGTTTATGGAAACACCATATATTTT. The rearrangement uses TRBV4-2 and TRBJ1-3; D uncertain. Trimming pared 4 bases from V and 3 bases from J, leaving 19 bases between. This CDR3 spans 17 amino acids. Germline values: CDR1 LGHNA, CDR2 YNFKEQ.